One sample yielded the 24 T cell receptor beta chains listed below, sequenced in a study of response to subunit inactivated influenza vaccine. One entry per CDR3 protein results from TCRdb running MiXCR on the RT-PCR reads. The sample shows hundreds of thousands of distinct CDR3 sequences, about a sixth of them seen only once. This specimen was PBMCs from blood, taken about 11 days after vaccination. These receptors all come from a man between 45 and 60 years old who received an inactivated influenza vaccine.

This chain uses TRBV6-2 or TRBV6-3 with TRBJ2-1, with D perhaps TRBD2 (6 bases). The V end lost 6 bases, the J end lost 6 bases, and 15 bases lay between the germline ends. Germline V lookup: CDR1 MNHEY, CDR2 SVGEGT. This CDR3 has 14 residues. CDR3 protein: CASRPRVGGNEQFF. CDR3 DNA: TGTGCCAGCAGGCCTAGGGTGGGAGGCAATGAGCAGTTCTTC.

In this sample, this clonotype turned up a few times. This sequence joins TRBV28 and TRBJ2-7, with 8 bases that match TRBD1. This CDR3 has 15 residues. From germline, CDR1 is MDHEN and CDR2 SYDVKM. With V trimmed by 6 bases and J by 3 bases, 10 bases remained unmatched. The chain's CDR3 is CASRLASDRVYEQYF. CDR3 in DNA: TGTGCCAGCAGGCTGGCATCGGACAGGGTCTACGAGCAGTACTTC.

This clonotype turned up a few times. The CDR3 DNA reads as TGTGCCAGCAGCGCCACGTTCAGTGAGCTCGAGCAGTACTTC. This sequence encodes CASSATFSELEQYF. V gene TRBV11-2 combines with J gene TRBJ2-7; D is unresolved. The CDR3 loop spans 14 amino acids. Trimming took off 5 bases at V and 6 bases at J, with 17 bases between the two ends. Germline assignment: CDR1 SGHAT and CDR2 FQNNGV.

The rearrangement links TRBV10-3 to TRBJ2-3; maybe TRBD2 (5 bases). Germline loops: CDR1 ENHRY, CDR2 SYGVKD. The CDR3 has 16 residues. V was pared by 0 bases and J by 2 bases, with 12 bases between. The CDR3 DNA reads TGTGCCATCAGTGAGTCGTATCGGGGAGTCACAGATACGCAGTATTTT. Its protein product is CAISESYRGVTDTQYF.

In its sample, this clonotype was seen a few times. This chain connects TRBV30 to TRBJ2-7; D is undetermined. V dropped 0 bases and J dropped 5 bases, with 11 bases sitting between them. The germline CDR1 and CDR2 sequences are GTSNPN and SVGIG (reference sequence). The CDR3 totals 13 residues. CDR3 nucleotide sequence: TGTGCCTGGAGTGTACAACACGGCAACGAGCAGTACTTC. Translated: CAWSVQHGNEQYF. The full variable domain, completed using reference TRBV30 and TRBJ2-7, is SQTIHQWPATLVQPVGSPLSLECTVEGTSNPNLYWYRQAAGRGLQLLFYSVGIGQISSEVPQNLSASRPQDRQFILSSKKLLLSDSGFYLCAWSVQHGNEQYFGPGTRLTVT.

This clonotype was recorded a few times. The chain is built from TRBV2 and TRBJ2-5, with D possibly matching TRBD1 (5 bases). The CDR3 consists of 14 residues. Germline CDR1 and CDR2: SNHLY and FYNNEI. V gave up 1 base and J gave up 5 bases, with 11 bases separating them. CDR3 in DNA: TGTGCCAGCAGTGAAGGTTCGCCAGGGGAGACCCAGTACTTC. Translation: CASSEGSPGETQYF.

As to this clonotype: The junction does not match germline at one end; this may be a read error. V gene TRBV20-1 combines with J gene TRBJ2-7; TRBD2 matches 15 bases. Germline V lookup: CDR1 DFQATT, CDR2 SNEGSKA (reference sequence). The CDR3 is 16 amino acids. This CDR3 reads CCASGTSGRRSYEQYF. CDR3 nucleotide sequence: TGCTGTGCTTCGGGGACTAGCGGGAGGCGTTCCTACGAGCAGTACTTC.

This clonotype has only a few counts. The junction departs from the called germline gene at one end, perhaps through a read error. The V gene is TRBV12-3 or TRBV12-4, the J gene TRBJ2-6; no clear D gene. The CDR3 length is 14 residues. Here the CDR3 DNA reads TGTGCCAGCGGTTTCAGCTCTGGGGCCAACGTCCTGACTTTC. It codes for CASGFSSGANVLTF.

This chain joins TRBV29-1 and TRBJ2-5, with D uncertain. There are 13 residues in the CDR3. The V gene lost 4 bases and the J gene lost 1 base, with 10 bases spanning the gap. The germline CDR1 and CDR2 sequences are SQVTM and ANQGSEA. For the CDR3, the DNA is TGCAGCGTTGCCCTTGGCAGCCAAGAGACCCAGTACTTC. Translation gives CSVALGSQETQYF.

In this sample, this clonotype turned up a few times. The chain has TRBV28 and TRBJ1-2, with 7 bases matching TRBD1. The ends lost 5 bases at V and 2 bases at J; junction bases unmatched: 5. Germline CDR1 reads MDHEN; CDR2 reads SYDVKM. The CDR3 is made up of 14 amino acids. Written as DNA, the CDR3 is TGTGCCAGCAGTCCCTGGGACAGCAACTATGGCTACACCTTC. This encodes CASSPWDSNYGYTF.

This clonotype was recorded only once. CDR3 nucleotides: TGTGCCAGCAGCCGGGGAGGCCCGGGGAGTACTGAAAAACTGTTTTTT. This codes for CASSRGGPGSTEKLFF. V is TRBV3-1 and J is TRBJ1-4; D is uncertain. V lost 4 bases to trimming and J lost 7 bases, with 19 bases between them. The CDR3 length is 16 residues. The germline CDR1 and CDR2 sequences are LGHDT and YNNKEL (reference sequence).

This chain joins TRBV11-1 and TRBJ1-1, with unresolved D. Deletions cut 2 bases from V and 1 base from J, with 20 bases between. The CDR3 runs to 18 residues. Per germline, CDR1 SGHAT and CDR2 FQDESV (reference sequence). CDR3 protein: CASSLSGSRRLSNTEAFF. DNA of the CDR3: TGTGCCAGCAGCTTATCAGGATCACGCCGACTTTCGAACACTGAAGCTTTCTTT. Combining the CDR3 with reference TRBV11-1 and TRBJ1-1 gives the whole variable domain EAEVAQSPRYKITEKSQAVAFWCDPISGHATLYWYRQILGQGPELLVQFQDESVVDDSQLPKDRFSAERLKGVDSTLKIQPAELGDSAMYLCASSLSGSRRLSNTEAFFGQGTRLTVV.

The CDR3 spells CASSLGQGSQTQYF. The CDR3 DNA reads TGTGCCAGCAGCTTAGGACAGGGGAGCCAGACCCAGTACTTC. The genes are TRBV7-8 and TRBJ2-5, with 8 bases lining up with TRBD1. The CDR3 runs to 14 residues. Losses at the gene ends were 1 base for V and 6 bases for J; bases not matched to a gene: 4. The germline V gene encodes CDR1 SGHVS and CDR2 FQNEAQ.

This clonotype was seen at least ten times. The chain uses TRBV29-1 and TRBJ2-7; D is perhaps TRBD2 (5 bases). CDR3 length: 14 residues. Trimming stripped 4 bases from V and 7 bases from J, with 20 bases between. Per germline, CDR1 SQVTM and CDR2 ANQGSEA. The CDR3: CSVVRGSLVGEQYF. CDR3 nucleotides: TGCAGCGTTGTTCGAGGGAGCCTCGTTGGGGAGCAGTACTTC.

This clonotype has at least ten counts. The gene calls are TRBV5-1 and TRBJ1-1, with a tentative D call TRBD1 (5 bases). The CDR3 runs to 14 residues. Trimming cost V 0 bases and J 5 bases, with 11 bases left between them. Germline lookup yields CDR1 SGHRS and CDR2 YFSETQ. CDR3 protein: CASSLEYAGTEAFF. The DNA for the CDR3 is TGCGCCAGCAGCTTGGAGTATGCAGGGACTGAAGCTTTCTTT.

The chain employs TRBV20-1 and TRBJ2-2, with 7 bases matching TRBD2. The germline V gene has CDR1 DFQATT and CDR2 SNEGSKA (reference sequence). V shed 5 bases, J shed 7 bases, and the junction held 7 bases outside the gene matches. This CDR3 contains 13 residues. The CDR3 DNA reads TGCAGTGCTTCCGGGACTATGAACGGGGAGCTGTTTTTT. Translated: CSASGTMNGELFF.

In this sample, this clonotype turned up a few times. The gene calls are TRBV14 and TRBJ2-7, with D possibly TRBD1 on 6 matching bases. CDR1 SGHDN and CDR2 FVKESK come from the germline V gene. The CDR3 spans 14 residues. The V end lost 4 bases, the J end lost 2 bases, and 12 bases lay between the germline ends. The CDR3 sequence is CASSLQGHTYEQYF. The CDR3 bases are TGTGCCAGCAGCCTTCAGGGGCACACCTACGAGCAGTACTTC.

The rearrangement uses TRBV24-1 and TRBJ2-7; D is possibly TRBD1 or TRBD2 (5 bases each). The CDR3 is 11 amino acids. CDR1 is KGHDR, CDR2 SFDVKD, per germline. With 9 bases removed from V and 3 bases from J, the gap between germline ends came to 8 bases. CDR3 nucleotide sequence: TGTGCCACCGGGGACCTCTACGAGCAGTACTTC. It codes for CATGDLYEQYF.

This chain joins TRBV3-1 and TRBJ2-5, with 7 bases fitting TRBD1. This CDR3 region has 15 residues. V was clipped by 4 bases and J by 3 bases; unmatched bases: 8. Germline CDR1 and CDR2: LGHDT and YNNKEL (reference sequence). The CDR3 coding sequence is TGTGCCAGCAGCCTGGGCGCCGGGACAGAAGAGACCCAGTACTTC. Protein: CASSLGAGTEETQYF.

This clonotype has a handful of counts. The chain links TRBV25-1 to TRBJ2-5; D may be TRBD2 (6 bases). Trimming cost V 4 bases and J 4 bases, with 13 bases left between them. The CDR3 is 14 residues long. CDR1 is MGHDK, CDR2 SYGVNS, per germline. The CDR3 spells CASSGRGAGETQYF. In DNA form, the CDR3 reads TGTGCCAGCAGTGGCCGCGGGGCCGGAGAGACCCAGTACTTC.

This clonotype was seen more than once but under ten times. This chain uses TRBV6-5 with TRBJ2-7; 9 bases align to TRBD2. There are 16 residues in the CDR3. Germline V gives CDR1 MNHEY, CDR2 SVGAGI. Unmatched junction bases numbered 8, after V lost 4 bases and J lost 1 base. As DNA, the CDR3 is TGTGCCAGCAGTTTTCGGCGGGGGGGTGTTTCCTACGAGCAGTACTTC. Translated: CASSFRRGGVSYEQYF.

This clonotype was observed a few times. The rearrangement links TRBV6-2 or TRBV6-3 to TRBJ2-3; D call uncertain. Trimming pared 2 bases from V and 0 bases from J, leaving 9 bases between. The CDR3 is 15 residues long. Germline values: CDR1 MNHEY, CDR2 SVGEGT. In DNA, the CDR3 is TGTGCCAGCAGTTACAGCCACCAGAGCACAGATACGCAGTATTTT. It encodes CASSYSHQSTDTQYF.

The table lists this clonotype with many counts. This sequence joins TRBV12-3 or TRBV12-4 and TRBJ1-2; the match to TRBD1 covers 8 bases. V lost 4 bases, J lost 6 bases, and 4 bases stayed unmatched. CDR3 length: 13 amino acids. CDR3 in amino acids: CASSWGTGDGYTF. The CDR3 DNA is TGTGCCAGCAGTTGGGGGACAGGCGATGGCTACACCTTC.

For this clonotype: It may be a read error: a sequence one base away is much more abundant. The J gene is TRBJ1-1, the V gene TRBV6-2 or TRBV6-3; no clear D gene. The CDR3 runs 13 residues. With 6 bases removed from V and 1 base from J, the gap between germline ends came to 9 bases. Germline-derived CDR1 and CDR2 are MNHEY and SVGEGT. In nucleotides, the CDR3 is TGTGCCAGCAGCCCGTGGGGGAACACTGAAGCTTTCTTT. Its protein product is CASSPWGNTEAFF.